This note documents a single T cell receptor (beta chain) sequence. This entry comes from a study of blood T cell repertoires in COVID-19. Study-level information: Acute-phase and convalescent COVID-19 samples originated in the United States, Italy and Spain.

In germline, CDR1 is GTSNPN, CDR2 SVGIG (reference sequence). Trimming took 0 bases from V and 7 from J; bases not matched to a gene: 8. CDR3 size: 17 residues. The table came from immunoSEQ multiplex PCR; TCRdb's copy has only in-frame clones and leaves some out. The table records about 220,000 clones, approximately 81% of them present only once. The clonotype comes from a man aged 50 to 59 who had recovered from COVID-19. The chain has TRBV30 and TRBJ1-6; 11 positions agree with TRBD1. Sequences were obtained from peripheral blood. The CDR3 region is CAWSVRGTGGRNSPLHF. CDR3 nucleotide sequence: TGTGCCTGGAGTGTTCGAGGGACAGGGGGTCGAAATTCACCCCTCCACTTT.